This record covers a single TCR beta chain. Its antigen remains unidentified. Qualities for individual bases were not recorded, and no much larger clone is one base off. These data originate in a study of T cell clones after liver transplantation (dated by TCRdb to 2018 to 2020). Describing the broader study: Samples were obtained from ITN030ST, a randomized trial in which withdrawal of immunosuppression was attempted within 2 years of liver transplantation. Donor-reactive T cell clones were identified using TCRbeta sequencing after a pre-transplant mixed lymphocyte reaction and were then followed in post-transplant blood. As an antigen-independent comparator for the donor-reactive sequences, third party-reactive TCRbeta sequences from pre-transplant MLRs were identified as well. Of the eight recipients, a few were HCV-positive, while the remaining recipients had been transplanted for non-autoimmune, non-viral indications. The subjects received no induction therapy and were kept on standard immunosuppression until randomization at 12-24 months post-transplant. To count as tolerant, a recipient had to stay completely off immunosuppression for at least one year without liver enzymes climbing beyond twice the upper limit of normal. Blood samples were collected pre-transplant, then pre-randomization ahead of withdrawal, and finally post-randomization once withdrawal had either been completed or failed. The studied cohort comprised 8 liver transplant recipients, 3 classified as tolerant and 5 as non-tolerant. Overall results and qualifications from the work: Donor-reactive sequences decreased more than third party-reactive sequences, which suggests partial antigen-specific deletion that was not related to withdrawal success. The conclusions were considered preliminary, being limited by small, heterogeneous patient numbers and non-standardized post-transplant time points. A significant post-transplant decrease in circulating donor-reactive CD4 TCRbeta sequences was observed in 5 of 8 subjects, irrespective of tolerance or HCV status. Once repertoire turnover was taken into account, donor-reactive detection showed a significant reduction for CD4 in 7 of 8 subjects and for CD8 in 8 of 8. Since no allograft tissue specimens were available, donor-reactive T cells may have migrated into the graft instead of being deleted. Low numbers of available donor cells limited the measurable donor-reactive repertoire in a couple of subjects.

Taken with the paper, the label for time point translates to: pre-transplant. Unstimulated PBMCs, after thawing, were stained for CD3, CD4 and CD8 and then FACS-sorted into CD3+CD4+ and CD3+CD8+ populations. Each of the 8 studied subjects was randomized to immunosuppression withdrawal. The Qiagen DNeasy Blood and Tissue Kit was used for isolation of genomic DNA. Frozen genomic DNA underwent high-throughput TCRbeta CDR3 sequencing by immunoSEQ, including PCR amplification, mapping, bias correction and internal controls. As for how the authors treated the data: Productive rearrangements were retained, and unique TCRbeta sequences were defined by the CDR3 nucleotide sequence together with the V and J gene. For classification of a sequence as donor-reactive, at least 5-fold expansion in CFSE-low cells relative to unstimulated pre-transplant cells and a frequency of at least 0.01% were required. To ensure at least 90% detection power, minimum frequency thresholds were set for each subject based on that subject's lowest-template unstimulated sample. Jensen-Shannon divergence between the top 1000 TCRbeta sequences after and before transplant was used to measure repertoire turnover. Changes in detection of donor-reactive sequences were tested with two-sided Fisher's exact tests. The clones in this table, taken by TCRdb from immuneACCESS, are in-frame only. Not every clone is retained; where verified, under half of the shortfall comes from an unresolved V gene, and the cause of the rest is unknown. Clonal size and the V and J genes are those of that table, whereas D and trimming came from the DNA. This sample lists some 60,000 clones; over 70% were detected once. The top ten clonotypes cover 15% of the sample.

The germline V gene provides CDR1 SGDLS and CDR2 YYNGEE. V lost 0 bases and J lost 4 bases; the stretch between them is 17 bases long. From the cysteine up to the phenylalanine, the CDR3 has a length of 18 residues. Only the CDR3 region is kept as DNA, spanning 54 bases read in frame from base 1. This TCR was sampled from a human donor who received a liver transplant. The input for sequencing was CD4+ T cells from blood, taken before liver transplant. The chain links TRBV9 with TRBJ2-6; the D segment could be TRBD1, given 6 matching bases. The CDR3 amino acid sequence is: CASSVEVRGTPGANVLTF. The sequenced DNA is TGTGCCAGCAGCGTAGAAGTCAGGGGAACGCCGGGGGCCAACGTCCTGACTTTC.